This TCR beta chain was captured in a study of T cell repertoires in cytomegalovirus infection. On this clonotype itself: Its antigen remains unidentified.

TCRdb passed the reads through MiXCR, listing each CDR3 protein once. The sample includes around 900,000 distinct CDR3 sequences, roughly 30% of them seen just once. Sequencing was performed on cultured CD8+ T cells from PBMCs, taken from culture after CMV antigen stimulation. This TCR came from a human donor in good health (CMV status not recorded). Some clones in this sample may be carry-over from other donors' samples.

DNA of the CDR3: TGTGCCAGCAGCTTACCCTCTAGCGTCACACCGGGTATACGGATCGGGGAGCTGTTTTTT. Protein product: CASSLPSSVTPGIRIGELFF. The chain employs TRBV7-6 and TRBJ2-2; D possibly corresponds to TRBD2 (6 bases). CDR1 and CDR2 from the germline V gene are SGHVS and FNYEAQ. The CDR3 sequence is 20 residues long. V lost 2 bases and J lost 7, with 29 bases in between.